This TCR beta chain was found in a study of shared clonotypes between healthy human individuals. Study background: The study drew on a couple of women and three men aged 18 to 49 as donors.

The protocol was immunoSEQ multiplex PCR, while the TCRdb copy is restricted to in-frame clones and leaves out a portion. Of about 470,000 clones listed, 79% are singletons. The CDR3 is 13 amino acids. Germline-derived CDR1 and CDR2 are SNHLY and FYNNEI. This clone was picked up one time. V is TRBV2 and J is TRBJ2-5; no clear D gene. The last part of the DNA fits TRBJ2-7 better; the J call may be wrong. The sequenced sample was PBMCs. The sequence was obtained from a woman between 40 and 50 years old in good health. Some clones in this sample may be carry-over from other donors' samples. CDR3 nucleotide sequence: TGTGCCAGCAGTGAAGGGGGTGGAGACGAGCAGTACTTC. This codes for CASSEGGGDEQYF.